This T cell receptor (beta chain) is drawn from a study of blood T cell repertoires in COVID-19. This CDR3 region has 16 residues. Germline CDR1 KGHSH, CDR2 LQKENI. V lost 1 base, J lost 0 bases, and 11 bases lay in between. In the source study's methods: Amplified reference gene primers provided the basis for estimating nucleated cell counts. TCRdb's copy holds only in-frame clones and misses some; the assay was immunoSEQ multiplex PCR. That table supplies the V and J calls and clone size; D and trimming were determined from the DNA. The profile shows around 250,000 clones, around 89% of them singletons.

The receptor comes from a woman between 40 and 50 years old with acute COVID-19. This chain joins TRBV18 and TRBJ2-3; possibly TRBD2 for D (5 bases). Sequenced material: PBMCs or T cells enriched from blood (not recorded which). The CDR3 DNA reads TGTGCCAGCTCACCACTCCAGCGGTCTAGCACAGATACGCAGTATTTT. Translation: CASSPLQRSSTDTQYF.